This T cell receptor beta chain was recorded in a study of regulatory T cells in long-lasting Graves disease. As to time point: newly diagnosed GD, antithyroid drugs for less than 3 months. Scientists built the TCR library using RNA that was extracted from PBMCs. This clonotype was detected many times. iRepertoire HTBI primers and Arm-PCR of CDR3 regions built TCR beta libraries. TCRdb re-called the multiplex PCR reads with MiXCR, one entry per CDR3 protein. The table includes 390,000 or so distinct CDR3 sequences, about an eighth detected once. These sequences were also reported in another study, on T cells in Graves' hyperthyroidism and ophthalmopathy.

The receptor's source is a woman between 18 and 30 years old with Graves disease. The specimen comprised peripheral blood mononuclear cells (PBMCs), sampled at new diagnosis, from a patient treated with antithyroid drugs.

This CDR3 reads CASSLGQANTEAFF. As DNA, the CDR3 is TGTGCCAGCAGCTTAGGACAGGCGAACACTGAAGCTTTCTTT. This chain connects TRBV11-2 to TRBJ1-1; a possible D gene is TRBD1 (6 bases). V was cut by 1 base and J by 1 base, with 7 bases left in between. CDR3 size: 14 residues. Germline CDR1 reads SGHAT; CDR2 reads FQNNGV. The whole variable domain, remainder taken from reference TRBV11-2 and TRBJ1-1, is EAGVAQSPRYKIIEKRQSVAFWCNPISGHATLYWYQQILGQGPKLLIQFQNNGVVDDSQLPKDRFSAERLKGVDSTLKIQPAKLEDSAVYLCASSLGQANTEAFFGQGTRLTVV.